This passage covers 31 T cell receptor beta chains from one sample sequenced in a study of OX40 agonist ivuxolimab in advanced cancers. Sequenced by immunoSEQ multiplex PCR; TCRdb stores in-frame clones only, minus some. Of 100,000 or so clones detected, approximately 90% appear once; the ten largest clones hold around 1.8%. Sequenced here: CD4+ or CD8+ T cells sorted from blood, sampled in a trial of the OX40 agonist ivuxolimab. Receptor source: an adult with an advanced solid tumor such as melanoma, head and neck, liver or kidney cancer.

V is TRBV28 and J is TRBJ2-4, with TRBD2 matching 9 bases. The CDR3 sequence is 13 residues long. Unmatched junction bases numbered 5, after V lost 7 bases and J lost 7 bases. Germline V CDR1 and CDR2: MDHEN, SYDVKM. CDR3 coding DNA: TGTGCCAGCATCGAAGGACTAGCGAACATTCAGTACTTC. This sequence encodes CASIEGLANIQYF.

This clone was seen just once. The CDR3 sequence is CASSLMQGETQYF. The CDR3 DNA reads as TGTGCCAGCAGCTTAATGCAGGGAGAGACCCAGTACTTC. V gene TRBV7-3 combines with J gene TRBJ2-5; perhaps TRBD1 as D (5 bases). Trimming removed 1 base from V and 4 bases from J, with 7 bases in between. Germline V CDR1 and CDR2: SGHTA, FQGTGA. This CDR3 comprises 13 residues.

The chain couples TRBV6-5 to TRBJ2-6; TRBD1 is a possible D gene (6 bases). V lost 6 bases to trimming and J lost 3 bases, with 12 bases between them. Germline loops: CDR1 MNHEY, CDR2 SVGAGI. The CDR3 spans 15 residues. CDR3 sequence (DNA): TGTGCCAGCAGCAAGGACAGTTTTGGGGCCAACGTCCTGACTTTC. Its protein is CASSKDSFGANVLTF.

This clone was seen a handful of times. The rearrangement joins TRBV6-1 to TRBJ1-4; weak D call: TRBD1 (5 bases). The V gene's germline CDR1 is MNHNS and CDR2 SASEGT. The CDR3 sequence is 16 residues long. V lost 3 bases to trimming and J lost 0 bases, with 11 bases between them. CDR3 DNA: TGTGCCAGCAGTGACCACAGGCTATCAACTAATGAAAAACTGTTTTTT. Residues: CASSDHRLSTNEKLFF.

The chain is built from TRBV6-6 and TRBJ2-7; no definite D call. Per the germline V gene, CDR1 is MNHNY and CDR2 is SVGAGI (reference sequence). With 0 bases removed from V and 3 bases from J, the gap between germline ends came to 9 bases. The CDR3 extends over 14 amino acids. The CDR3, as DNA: TGTGCCAGCAGTTACTCGAACCAGATCTACGAGCAGTACTTC. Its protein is CASSYSNQIYEQYF.

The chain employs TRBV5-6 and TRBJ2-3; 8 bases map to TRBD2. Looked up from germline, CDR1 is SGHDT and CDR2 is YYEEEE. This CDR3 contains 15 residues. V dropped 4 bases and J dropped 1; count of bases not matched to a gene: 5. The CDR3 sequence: CASSTGGPGTDTQYF. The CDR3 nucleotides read TGTGCCAGCAGCACGGGAGGGCCGGGCACAGATACGCAGTATTTT.

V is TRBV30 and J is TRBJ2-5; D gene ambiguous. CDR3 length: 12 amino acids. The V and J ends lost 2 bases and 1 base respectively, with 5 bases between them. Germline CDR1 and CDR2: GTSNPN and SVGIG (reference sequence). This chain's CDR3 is CAWSTSQETQYF. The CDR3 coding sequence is TGTGCCTGGAGTACCTCCCAAGAGACCCAGTACTTC. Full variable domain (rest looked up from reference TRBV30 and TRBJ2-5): SQTIHQWPATLVQPVGSPLSLECTVEGTSNPNLYWYRQAAGRGLQLLFYSVGIGQISSEVPQNLSASRPQDRQFILSSKKLLLSDSGFYLCAWSTSQETQYFGPGTRLLVL.

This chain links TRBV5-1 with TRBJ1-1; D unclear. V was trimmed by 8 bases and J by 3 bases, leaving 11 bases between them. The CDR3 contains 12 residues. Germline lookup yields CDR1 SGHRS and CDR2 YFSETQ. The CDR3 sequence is CASRTVDTEAFF. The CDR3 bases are TGCGCCAGTCGAACAGTAGACACTGAAGCTTTCTTT.

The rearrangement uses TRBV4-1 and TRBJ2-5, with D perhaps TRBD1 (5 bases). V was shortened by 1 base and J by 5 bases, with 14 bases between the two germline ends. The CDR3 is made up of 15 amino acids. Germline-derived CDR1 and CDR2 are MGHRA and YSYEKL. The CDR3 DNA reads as TGCGCCAGCAGCCAAGGGGGCTCATCATGGGAGACCCAGTACTTC. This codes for CASSQGGSSWETQYF.

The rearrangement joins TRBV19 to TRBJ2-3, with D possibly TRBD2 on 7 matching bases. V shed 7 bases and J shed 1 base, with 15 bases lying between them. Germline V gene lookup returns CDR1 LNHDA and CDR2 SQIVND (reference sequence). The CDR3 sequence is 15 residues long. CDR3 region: CASKVGRGRTDTQYF. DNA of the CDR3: TGTGCCAGTAAAGTCGGGCGGGGGCGCACAGATACGCAGTATTTT.

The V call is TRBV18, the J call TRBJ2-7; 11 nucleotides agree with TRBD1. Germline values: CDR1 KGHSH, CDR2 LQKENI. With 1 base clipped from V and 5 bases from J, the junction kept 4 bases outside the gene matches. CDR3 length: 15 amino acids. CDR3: CASSPQDRGLHEQYF. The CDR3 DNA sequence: TGTGCCAGCTCACCACAGGACAGGGGGCTCCACGAGCAGTACTTC.

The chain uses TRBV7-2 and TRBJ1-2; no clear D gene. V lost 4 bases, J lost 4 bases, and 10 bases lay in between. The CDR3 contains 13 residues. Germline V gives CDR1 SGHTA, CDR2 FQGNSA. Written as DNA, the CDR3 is TGTGCCAGCAGCTCCGGGGTCGGCTATGGCTACACCTTC. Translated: CASSSGVGYGYTF.

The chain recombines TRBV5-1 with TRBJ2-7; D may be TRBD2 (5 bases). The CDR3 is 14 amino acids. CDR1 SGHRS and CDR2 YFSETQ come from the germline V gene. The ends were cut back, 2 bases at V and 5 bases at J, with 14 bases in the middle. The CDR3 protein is CASSLGREINEQYF. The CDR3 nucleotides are TGCGCCAGCAGCTTAGGACGGGAAATCAACGAGCAGTACTTC.

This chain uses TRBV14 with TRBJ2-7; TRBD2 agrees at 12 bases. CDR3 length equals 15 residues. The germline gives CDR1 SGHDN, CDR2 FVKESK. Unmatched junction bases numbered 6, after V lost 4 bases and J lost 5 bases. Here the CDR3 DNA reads TGTGCCAGCAGCCTGAGACTAGCGGGAGTGAACGAGCAGTACTTC. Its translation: CASSLRLAGVNEQYF.

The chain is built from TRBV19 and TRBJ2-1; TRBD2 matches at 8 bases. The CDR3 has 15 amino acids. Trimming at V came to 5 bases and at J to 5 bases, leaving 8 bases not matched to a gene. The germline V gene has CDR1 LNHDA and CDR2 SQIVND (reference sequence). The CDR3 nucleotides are TGTGCCAGTAGTGCAGGCAGCGGGGGAAACAATGAGCAGTTCTTC. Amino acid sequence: CASSAGSGGNNEQFF. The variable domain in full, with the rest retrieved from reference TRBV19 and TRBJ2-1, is DGGITQSPKYLFRKEGQNVTLSCEQNLNHDAMYWYRQDPGQGLRLIYYSQIVNDFQKGDIAEGYSVSREKKESFPLTVTSAQKNPTAFYLCASSAGSGGNNEQFFGPGTRLTVL.

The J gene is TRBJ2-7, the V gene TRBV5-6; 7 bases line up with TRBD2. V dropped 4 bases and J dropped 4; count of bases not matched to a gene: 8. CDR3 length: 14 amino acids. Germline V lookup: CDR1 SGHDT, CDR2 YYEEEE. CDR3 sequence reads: CASSGGTTAYEQYF. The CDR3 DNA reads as TGTGCCAGCAGCGGCGGGACTACAGCTTACGAGCAGTACTTC.

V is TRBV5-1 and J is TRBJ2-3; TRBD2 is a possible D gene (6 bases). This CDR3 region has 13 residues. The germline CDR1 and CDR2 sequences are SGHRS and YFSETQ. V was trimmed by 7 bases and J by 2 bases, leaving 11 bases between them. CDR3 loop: CASRDSYTDTQYF. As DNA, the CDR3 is TGCGCCAGCCGGGACTCATACACAGATACGCAGTATTTT.

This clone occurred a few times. The CDR3 DNA sequence: TGTGCCAGTAGTACCCTCGGGGATAGCAATCAGCCCCAGCATTTT. Translation gives CASSTLGDSNQPQHF. This sequence joins TRBV19 and TRBJ1-5; D is unclear. The CDR3 contains 15 residues. The germline V gene encodes CDR1 LNHDA and CDR2 SQIVND (reference sequence). With 4 bases removed from V and 0 bases from J, the gap between germline ends came to 10 bases. Full variable domain (remainder filled in from reference TRBV19 and TRBJ1-5): DGGITQSPKYLFRKEGQNVTLSCEQNLNHDAMYWYRQDPGQGLRLIYYSQIVNDFQKGDIAEGYSVSREKKESFPLTVTSAQKNPTAFYLCASSTLGDSNQPQHFGDGTRLSIL.

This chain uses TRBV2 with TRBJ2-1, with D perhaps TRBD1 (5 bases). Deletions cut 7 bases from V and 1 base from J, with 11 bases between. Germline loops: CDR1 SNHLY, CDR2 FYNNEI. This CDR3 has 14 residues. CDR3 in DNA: TGTGCCAGCACAGGGCCCCCATCCTACAATGAGCAGTTCTTC. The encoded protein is CASTGPPSYNEQFF.

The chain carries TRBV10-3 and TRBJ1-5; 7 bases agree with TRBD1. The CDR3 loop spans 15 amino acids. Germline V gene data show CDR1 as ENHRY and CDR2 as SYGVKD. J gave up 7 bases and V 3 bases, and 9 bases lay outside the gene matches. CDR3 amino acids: CAISENRGLEQPQHF. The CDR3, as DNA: TGTGCCATCAGTGAAAACAGGGGTTTGGAGCAGCCCCAGCATTTT.

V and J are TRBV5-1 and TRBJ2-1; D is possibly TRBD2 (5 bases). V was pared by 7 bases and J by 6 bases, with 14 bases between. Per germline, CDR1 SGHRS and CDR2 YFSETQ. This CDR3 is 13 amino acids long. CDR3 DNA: TGCGCCAGCGGCGCGGACGGAGGCAATGAGCAGTTCTTC. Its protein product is CASGADGGNEQFF.

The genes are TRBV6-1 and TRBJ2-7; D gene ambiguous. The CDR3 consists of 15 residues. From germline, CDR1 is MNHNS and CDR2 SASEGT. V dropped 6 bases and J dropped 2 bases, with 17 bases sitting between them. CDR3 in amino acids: CASSAGFEEPYEQYF. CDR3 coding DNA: TGTGCCAGCAGCGCAGGATTCGAGGAACCCTACGAGCAGTACTTC.

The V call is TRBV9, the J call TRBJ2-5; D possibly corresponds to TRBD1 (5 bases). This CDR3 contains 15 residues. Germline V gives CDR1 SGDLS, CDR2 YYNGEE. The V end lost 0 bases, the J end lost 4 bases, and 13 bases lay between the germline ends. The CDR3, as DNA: TGTGCCAGCAGCGTAGCAGGGATCTGGGGAGAGACCCAGTACTTC. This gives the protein CASSVAGIWGETQYF.

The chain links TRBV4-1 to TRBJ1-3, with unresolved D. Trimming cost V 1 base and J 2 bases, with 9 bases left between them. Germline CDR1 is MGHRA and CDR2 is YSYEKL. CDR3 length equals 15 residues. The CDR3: CASSQGAFPGNTIYF. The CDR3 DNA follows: TGCGCCAGCAGCCAAGGGGCCTTTCCTGGAAACACCATATATTTT.

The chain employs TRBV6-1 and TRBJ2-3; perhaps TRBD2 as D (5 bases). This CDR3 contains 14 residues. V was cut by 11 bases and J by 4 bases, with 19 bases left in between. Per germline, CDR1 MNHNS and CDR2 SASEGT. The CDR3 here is CALQASSGSDTQYF. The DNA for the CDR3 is TGTGCCCTTCAGGCTTCCTCGGGATCAGATACGCAGTATTTT.

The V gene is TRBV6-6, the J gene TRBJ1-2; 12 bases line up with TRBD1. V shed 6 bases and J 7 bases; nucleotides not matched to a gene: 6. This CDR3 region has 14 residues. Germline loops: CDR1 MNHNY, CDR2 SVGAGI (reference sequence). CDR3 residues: CASSTGTGGRGYTF. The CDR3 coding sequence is TGTGCCAGCAGCACCGGGACAGGGGGCCGTGGCTACACCTTC.

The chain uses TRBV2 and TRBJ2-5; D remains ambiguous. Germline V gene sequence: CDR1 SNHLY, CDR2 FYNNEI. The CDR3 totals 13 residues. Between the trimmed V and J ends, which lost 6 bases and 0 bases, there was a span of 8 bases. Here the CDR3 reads CASRSSYQETQYF. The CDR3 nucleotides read TGTGCCAGCAGGTCGTCGTACCAAGAGACCCAGTACTTC.

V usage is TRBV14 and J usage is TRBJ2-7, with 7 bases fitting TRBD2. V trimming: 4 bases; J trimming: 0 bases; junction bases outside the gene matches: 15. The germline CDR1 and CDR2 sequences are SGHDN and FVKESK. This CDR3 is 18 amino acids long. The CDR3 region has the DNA TGTGCCAGCAGCCCCCGGCGGGAGTCAATGGGTAGCTCCTACGAGCAGTACTTC. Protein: CASSPRRESMGSSYEQYF.

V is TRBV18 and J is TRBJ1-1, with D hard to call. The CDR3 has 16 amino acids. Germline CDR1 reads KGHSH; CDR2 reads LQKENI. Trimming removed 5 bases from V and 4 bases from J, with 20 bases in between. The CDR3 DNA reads TGTGCCAGCTCATCCAGTACAGACCAATCGGGCACTGAAGCTTTCTTT. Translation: CASSSSTDQSGTEAFF.

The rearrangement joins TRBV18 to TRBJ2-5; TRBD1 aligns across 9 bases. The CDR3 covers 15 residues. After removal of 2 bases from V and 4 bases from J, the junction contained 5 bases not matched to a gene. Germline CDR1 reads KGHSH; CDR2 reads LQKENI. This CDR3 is CASSPGQGTGETQYF. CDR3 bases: TGTGCCAGCTCACCAGGACAGGGGACCGGAGAGACCCAGTACTTC.

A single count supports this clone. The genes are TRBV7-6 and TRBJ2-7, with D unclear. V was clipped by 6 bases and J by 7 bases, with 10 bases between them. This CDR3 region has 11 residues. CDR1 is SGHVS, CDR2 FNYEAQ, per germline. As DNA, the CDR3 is TGTGCCAGCAGGAATATGGGGGAGCAGTACTTC. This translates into CASRNMGEQYF.